These T cell receptor beta chains were read from a single sample in a study of cytomegalovirus exposure and HLA in healthy donors. Sequenced by immunoSEQ multiplex PCR; TCRdb stores in-frame clones only, minus some. The table records approximately 200,000 clones, 80% to 90% of them present only once. Sequenced: PBMCs. The receptors shown here come from a woman aged 18 to 35 in good health and CMV-seronegative. CDR3s leave out the opening cysteine and the closing phenylalanine or tryptophan.

V	length	J	CDR3
TRBV6-6	12	TRBJ2-7	ASSYSDRTYEQY
TRBV28	12	TRBJ2-7	ASSFPGQGWEQY
TRBV6-5	11	TRBJ2-3	ASGRARTDTQY
TRBV4-2	17	TRBJ2-3	ASSQDMGPESGYTDTQY
TRBV2	13	TRBJ1-1	ASRAGTGGRTEAF
TRBV4-2	12	TRBJ2-3	ASSQLASTDTQY
TRBV28	13	TRBJ2-5	ASHPGLAAQETQY
TRBV7-9	12	TRBJ1-2	ASSDLTGVDGYT
TRBV6-1	11	TRBJ1-3	ASQRGSGNTIY
TRBV5-4	13	TRBJ2-1	ASSFSGEGPYEQF
TRBV10-3	10	TRBJ1-5	AISGADQPQH
TRBV4-2	14	TRBJ2-7	ASSQGLAGEGYEQY
TRBV6-6	11	TRBJ1-2	ASSSQVFYGYT
TRBV10-3	12	TRBJ2-7	ATQRAGGSYEQY
TRBV19	14	TRBJ2-7	ASSIFSSGQFYEQY
TRBV28	14	TRBJ2-1	ASSFTRGGNYNEQF
TRBV5-6	12	TRBJ2-7	ASSWGTRVHEQY
TRBV7-9	12	TRBJ2-3	ASSLIGRTDTQY